This entry features one TCR beta chain sequence. Its antigen remains unknown. The data originate from a study of CD4 T cells in relation to SARS-CoV-2 and coronaviruses. Germline V gene data show CDR1 as SGHRS and CDR2 as YFSETQ. V was clipped by 4 bases and J by 3 bases, with 14 bases between them. The CDR3 spans 14 residues. Unexposed donor CD4+ T cells date from about 2010-2019, before the COVID-19 pandemic. CD4+ T cells were isolated from the cells after around eleven days of culture. Clones were sequenced by immunoSEQ multiplex PCR, and TCRdb holds only the in-frame ones, with some missing. This table has roughly 30,000 clones, 60% to 85% appearing once.

This clonotype originated in a human donor in good health. The sequenced material came from CD4+ T cells from PBMCs, cultured in vitro. V and J are TRBV5-1 and TRBJ2-7, with D maybe TRBD2 (5 bases). The CDR3 here is CASSPDGIFYEQYF. The CDR3 DNA is TGCGCCAGCAGCCCGGACGGGATTTTCTACGAGCAGTACTTC.